The rows below give T cell receptor beta chains drawn from one sample of a study of T-cell memory formation after mild COVID-19. TCRdb ran MiXCR on the 5' RACE reads and lists one entry per CDR3 protein. Among about 290,000 distinct CDR3 sequences, 15% to 20% were seen once, and the ten largest hold about a fifth. Sequencing input: PBMCs or a T cell subset sorted from them (not recorded which). All receptors come from a man aged 18 to 30 who had mild COVID-19 (a few samples of this study predate the infection). Cell type and time point are not known. CDR3s leave out the opening cysteine and the closing phenylalanine or tryptophan. Clone size, where shown, is once, few, many, or a class for clones that have expanded.

cdr3_length v_call clone_size cdr3_aa
9 TRBV2 many ASLAGYEQY
11 TRBV29-1 NA SAGDGFNTEAF
16 TRBV7-2 NA ASSLRGAGGGSEETQY
13 TRBV2 NA ASSLPGLAKNIQY
12 TRBV25-1 NA ASSVLKNTGELF
9 TRBV7-9 few ASSFSDIQY
13 TRBV15 few ATSGGTLLGEKLF
14 TRBV5-1 few ASSLSPAGGGHEQF
9 TRBV20-1 few SGGVLTEAF
10 TRBV10-3 NA ASTGGQETQY
11 TRBV5-1 few ASSFGEAQGYT
13 TRBV4-3 NA ASSQESRGRQPQH
10 TRBV11-3 NA ASSFDGEGLY
10 TRBV29-1 few SVVGGDEKLF
13 TRBV6-2/TRBV6-3 once ASSSEGTGVNGYT
11 TRBV20-1 many SARPGANSPLH
12 TRBV7-2 many ASSFWGVGTEAF
12 TRBV5-1 NA ASSPGAYQETQY
13 TRBV21-1 few ASFPFPGQPYEQY
14 TRBV6-5 NA ASSYGQGTSYNEQF
10 TRBV5-1 few ASSFGPGEQF
13 TRBV28 few ASSRSYRGEQPQH
14 TRBV15 NA ATSTTPGLAGDEQY
12 TRBV6-2/TRBV6-3 few ASTWLAGIDEQY
9 TRBV20-1 NA SARPGLAQY
12 TRBV28 NA ASNSYPTNYGYT
11 TRBV2 few ASRDSDHYGYT
11 TRBV12-3/TRBV12-4 few ASSLGEGQPQH
12 TRBV6-1 NA ASSAVNTGVEAF
12 TRBV20-1 NA SARDLAGPKEQF
14 TRBV19 NA ASSSLAGGVTDTQY
12 TRBV7-9 NA ASSFERVTETQY
11 TRBV5-6 NA ASSLGRWGEAF
12 TRBV5-1 NA ASSPLPGADTQY
10 TRBV25-1 NA ASSEYNYEQY
10 TRBV2 NA ASFRQGDEQY
14 TRBV11-2 few ASSLVGGTGANVLT
12 TRBV7-3 few ASSLLGVTDTQY
10 TRBV7-6 NA ASSSWAGELF
12 TRBV12-3/TRBV12-4 few ASRLGQGAIEQY
11 TRBV7-9 NA ASSTTFRGEQF
12 TRBV30 NA AWGTGTANYGYT
13 TRBV19 NA ASKRGQGRSTEAF
15 TRBV20-1 few SARDWGGSGGTDTQY
11 TRBV28 few ASSVEFTDTQY
17 TRBV6-2/TRBV6-3 NA ASSYPASGGAESSETQY